The rows below give T cell receptor beta chains drawn from one sample of a study of blood T cells in healthy people across ages. One entry per CDR3 protein, called by TCRdb with MiXCR from the 5' RACE reads. This table holds about 1 million distinct CDR3 sequences, 40% to 50% found once. The sequenced sample consisted of blood. Receptors were obtained from a woman aged 55-70 years in good health. The CDR3 runs from the conserved cysteine through the conserved F or W. D genes are given only for firm matches. The size field is filled for only some rows; it gives once, few, many or a size class.

.	TRBV6-5	TRBJ2-1	.	CASSNGPSSYNEQFF	TGTGCCAGCAGTAACGGGCCGAGCTCCTACAATGAGCAGTTCTTC
TRBD1	TRBV7-2	TRBJ2-4	few	CASSPGTGGVIQYF	TGTGCCAGCAGCCCCGGGACAGGGGGCGTCATTCAGTACTTC
.	TRBV2	TRBJ2-5	.	CASSITGQETQYF	TGTGCCAGCAGTATCACTGGGCAAGAGACCCAGTACTTC
.	TRBV21-1	TRBJ2-6	.	CASSNWASKRSSGANVLTF	TGTGCCAGCAGCAATTGGGCTTCTAAACGGAGCTCTGGGGCCAACGTCCTGACTTTC
.	TRBV25-1	TRBJ2-1	few	CASSEFLGSSNEQFF	TGTGCCAGCAGTGAATTTTTAGGTAGTAGCAATGAGCAGTTCTTC
TRBD2	TRBV7-9	TRBJ2-1	.	CASSPVVAGGNEQFF	TGTGCCAGCAGCCCCGTCGTAGCGGGAGGTAATGAGCAGTTCTTC
.	TRBV27	TRBJ2-4	few	CASSPGPLANIQYF	TGTGCCAGCAGTCCGGGACCATTGGCAAACATTCAGTACTTC
.	TRBV12-3/TRBV12-4	TRBJ2-7	.	CASSLTQGYEQYF	TGTGCCAGCAGTTTGACCCAGGGGTACGAGCAGTACTTC
TRBD1	TRBV27	TRBJ2-7	few	CASSLSHRGNEQYF	TGTGCCAGCAGTTTATCGCACAGGGGAAACGAGCAGTACTTC
TRBD1	TRBV5-4	TRBJ2-7	once	CASSTGGTGFYEQYF	TGTGCCAGCAGTACGGGTGGGACAGGGTTCTACGAGCAGTACTTC
TRBD1	TRBV20-1	TRBJ2-7	many	CSASGLTGGYEQYF	TGCAGTGCTAGCGGCCTAACAGGGGGCTACGAGCAGTACTTC
.	TRBV10-1	TRBJ2-5	few	CASSERDHQETQYF	TGCGCCAGCAGTGAGCGGGACCACCAAGAGACCCAGTACTTC
TRBD2	TRBV7-9	TRBJ2-7	.	CASSRLAGLGEQYF	TGTGCCAGCAGTAGACTAGCGGGACTGGGCGAGCAGTACTTC
TRBD1	TRBV12-3/TRBV12-4	TRBJ2-1	.	CASKTGQANNEQFF	TGTGCCAGCAAAACAGGACAGGCCAACAATGAGCAGTTCTTC
.	TRBV3-1	TRBJ2-7	.	CASSQDWGGEQYF	TGTGCCAGCAGCCAAGATTGGGGAGGCGAGCAGTACTTC
TRBD1	TRBV18	TRBJ2-7	.	CASSPGTGKTYEQYF	TGTGCCAGCTCACCTGGGACAGGGAAAACCTACGAGCAGTACTTC
TRBD2	TRBV20-1	TRBJ2-7	.	CSASYLAGGTYEQYF	TGCAGTGCTAGCTACCTAGCGGGGGGCACCTACGAGCAGTACTTC
TRBD1	TRBV7-2	TRBJ2-5	few	CASSSDRGVVETQYF	TGTGCCAGCAGCTCGGACAGGGGAGTCGTAGAGACCCAGTACTTC
.	TRBV7-8	TRBJ1-4	.	CASSPRGAVAEKLFF	TGTGCCAGCAGTCCGCGGGGGGCAGTAGCTGAAAAACTGTTTTTT
.	TRBV28	TRBJ2-7	.	CASSFDREAYEQYF	TGTGCCAGCAGTTTCGACAGGGAGGCCTACGAGCAGTACTTC